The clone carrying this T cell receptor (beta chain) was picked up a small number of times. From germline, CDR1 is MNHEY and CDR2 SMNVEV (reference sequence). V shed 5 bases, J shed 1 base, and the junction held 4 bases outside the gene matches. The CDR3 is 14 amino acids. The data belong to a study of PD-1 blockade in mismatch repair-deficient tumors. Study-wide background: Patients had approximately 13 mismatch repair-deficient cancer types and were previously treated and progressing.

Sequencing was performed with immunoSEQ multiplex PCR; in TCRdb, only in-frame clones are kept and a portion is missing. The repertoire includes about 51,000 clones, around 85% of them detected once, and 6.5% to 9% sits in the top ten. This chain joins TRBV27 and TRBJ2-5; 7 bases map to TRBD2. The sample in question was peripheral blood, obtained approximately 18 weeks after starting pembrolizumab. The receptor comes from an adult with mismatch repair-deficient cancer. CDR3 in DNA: TGTGCCAGCAGTCGGGACTACTCCCAAGAGACCCAGTACTTC. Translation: CASSRDYSQETQYF.